This TCR beta chain was identified in a study of identical twins. This CDR3 has 15 amino acids. Germline V lookup: CDR1 SSHAT, CDR2 FNYEAQ (reference sequence). V was clipped by 1 base and J by 0 bases, with 4 bases between them. Whole-study findings and limits: Clonotypes of the beta chain that were abundant in cord blood carried fewer insertions (memory repertoires showed none).

A remark on this clonotype: Antigen: not known.

In TCRdb, the 5' RACE reads were re-called with MiXCR into one record per CDR3 protein. In the table there are around 280,000 distinct CDR3 sequences, roughly 8.6% of which are singletons. A further study also used this sample, focusing on yellow fever vaccine responses in identical twins.

The sample comprised memory (CD45RO+) T cells sorted from blood. The TCR comes from a woman aged 18-29 years in good health. The chain carries TRBV7-7 and TRBJ2-6; D not certain. CDR3 in amino acids: CASSLDTSGANVLTF. As DNA, the CDR3 is TGTGCCAGCAGCTTAGACACCTCTGGGGCCAACGTCCTGACTTTC.